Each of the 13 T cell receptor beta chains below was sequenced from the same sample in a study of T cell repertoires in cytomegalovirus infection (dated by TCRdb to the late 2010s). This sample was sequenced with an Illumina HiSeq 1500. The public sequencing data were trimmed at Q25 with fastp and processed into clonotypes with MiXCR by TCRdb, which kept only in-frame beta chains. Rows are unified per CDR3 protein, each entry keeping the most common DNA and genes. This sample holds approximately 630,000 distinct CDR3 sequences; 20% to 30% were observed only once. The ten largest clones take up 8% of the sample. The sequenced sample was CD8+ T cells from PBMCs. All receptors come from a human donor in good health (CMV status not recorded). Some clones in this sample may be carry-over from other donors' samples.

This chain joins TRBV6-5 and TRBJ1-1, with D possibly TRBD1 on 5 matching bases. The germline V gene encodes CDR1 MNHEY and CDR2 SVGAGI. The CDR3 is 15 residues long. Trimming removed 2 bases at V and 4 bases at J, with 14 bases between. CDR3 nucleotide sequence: TGTGCCAGCAGTTACAGCACGACTGGGGGCACTGAAGCTTTCTTT. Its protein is CASSYSTTGGTEAFF.

For the CDR3, the DNA is TGTGCCGGCAGCTTAGACCAGAAATTAGGGCTTTACGTC. Its protein is CAGSLDQKLGLYV. The chain joins TRBV7-6 to TRBJ2-7; D is undetermined. The germline V gene encodes CDR1 SGHVS and CDR2 FNYEAQ. The length of the CDR3 is 13 residues.

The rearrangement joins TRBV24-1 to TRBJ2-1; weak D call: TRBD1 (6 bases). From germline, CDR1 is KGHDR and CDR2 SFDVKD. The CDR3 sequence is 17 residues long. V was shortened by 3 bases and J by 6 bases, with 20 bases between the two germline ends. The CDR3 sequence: CATSDGQSYGASNEQFF. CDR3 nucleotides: TGTGCCACCAGTGATGGACAGTCCTACGGGGCGTCCAATGAGCAGTTCTTC.

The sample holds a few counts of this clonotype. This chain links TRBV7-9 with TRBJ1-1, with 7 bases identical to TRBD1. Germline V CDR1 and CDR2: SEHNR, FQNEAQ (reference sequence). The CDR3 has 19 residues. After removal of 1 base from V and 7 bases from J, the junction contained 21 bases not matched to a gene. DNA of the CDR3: TGTGCCAGCAGCTTAGTTACCGCGGTCAGGGGGACCCAAGCGGGTGAAGCTTTCTTT. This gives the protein CASSLVTAVRGTQAGEAFF.

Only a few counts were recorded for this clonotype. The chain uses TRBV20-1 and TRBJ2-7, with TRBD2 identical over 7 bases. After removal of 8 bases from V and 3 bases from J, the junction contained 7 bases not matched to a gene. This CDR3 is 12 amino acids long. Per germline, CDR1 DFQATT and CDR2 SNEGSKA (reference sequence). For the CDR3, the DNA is TGCAGTCTCGGGGAGGGAGGCTACGAGCAGTACGTC. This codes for CSLGEGGYEQYV.

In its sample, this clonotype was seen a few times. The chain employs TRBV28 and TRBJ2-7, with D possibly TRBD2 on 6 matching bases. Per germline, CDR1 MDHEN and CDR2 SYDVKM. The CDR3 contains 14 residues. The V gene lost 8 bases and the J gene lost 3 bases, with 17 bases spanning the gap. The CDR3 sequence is CASGPPGDGYEQYF. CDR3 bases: TGTGCCAGCGGACCCCCGGGGGACGGCTACGAGCAGTACTTC.

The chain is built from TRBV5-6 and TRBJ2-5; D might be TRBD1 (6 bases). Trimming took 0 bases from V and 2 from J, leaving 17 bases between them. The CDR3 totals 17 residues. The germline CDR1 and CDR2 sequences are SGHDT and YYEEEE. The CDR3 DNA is TGTGCCAGCAGCTTGGAGTTCTCTGTGGGGACACAAGAGACCCAGTACTTC. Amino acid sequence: CASSLEFSVGTQETQYF.

Here the CDR3 reads CASKQAPNQPQHF. CDR3 nucleotide sequence: TGCGCCAGCAAACAGGCCCCCAATCAGCCCCAGCATTTT. J is TRBJ1-5 and V is TRBV23-1; possibly TRBD1 for D (5 bases). TRBV23-1 is recorded as an ORF, its role being uncertain. Trimming stripped 7 bases from V and 3 bases from J, with 10 bases between. This CDR3 comprises 13 residues.

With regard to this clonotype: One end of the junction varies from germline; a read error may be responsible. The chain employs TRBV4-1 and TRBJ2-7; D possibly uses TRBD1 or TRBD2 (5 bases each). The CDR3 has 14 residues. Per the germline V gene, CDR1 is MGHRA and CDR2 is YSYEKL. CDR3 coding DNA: TGTGCCAGCAGCCCCGGGACGCAAGCCTACGAGCAGTACTTC. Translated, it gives CASSPGTQAYEQYF.

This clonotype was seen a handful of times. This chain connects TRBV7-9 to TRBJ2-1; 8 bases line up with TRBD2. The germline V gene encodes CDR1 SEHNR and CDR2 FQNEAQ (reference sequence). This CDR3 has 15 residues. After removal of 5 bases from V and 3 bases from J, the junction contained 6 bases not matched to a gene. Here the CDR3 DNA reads TGTGCCAGCAGCGCCCCGGGACTAGGCTACAATGAGCAGTTCTTC. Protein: CASSAPGLGYNEQFF. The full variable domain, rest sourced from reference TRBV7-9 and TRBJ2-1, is DTGVSQNPRHKITKRGQNVTFRCDPISEHNRLYWYRQTLGQGPEFLTYFQNEAQLEKSRLLSDRFSAERPKGSFSTLEIQRTEQGDSAMYLCASSAPGLGYNEQFFGPGTRLTVL.

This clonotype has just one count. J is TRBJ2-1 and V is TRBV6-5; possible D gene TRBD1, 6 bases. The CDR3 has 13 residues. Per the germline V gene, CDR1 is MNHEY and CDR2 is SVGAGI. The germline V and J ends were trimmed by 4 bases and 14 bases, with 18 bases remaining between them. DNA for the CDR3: TGTGCCAGCAGTTTCGAAACAGGGTATGGGAAGTTCTTC. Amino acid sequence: CASSFETGYGKFF.

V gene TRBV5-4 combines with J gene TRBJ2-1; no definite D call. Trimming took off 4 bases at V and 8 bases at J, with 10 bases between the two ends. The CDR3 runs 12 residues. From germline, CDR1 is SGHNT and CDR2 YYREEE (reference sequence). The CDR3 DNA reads TGTGCCAGCAGCGGTTCAGTAGATGAGCAGTTCTTC. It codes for CASSGSVDEQFF.

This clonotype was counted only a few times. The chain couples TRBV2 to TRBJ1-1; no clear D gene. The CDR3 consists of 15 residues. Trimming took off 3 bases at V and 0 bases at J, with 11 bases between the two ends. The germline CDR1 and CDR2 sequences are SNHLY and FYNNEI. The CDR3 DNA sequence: TGTGCCAGCAGTGAGTCGGAGCAGTTGAACACTGAAGCTTTCTTT. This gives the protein CASSESEQLNTEAFF.